This T cell receptor (beta chain) emerged from a study of neurological immune-mediated disorders. Whole-study results and caveats: None of the CDR3 amino acid sequences in expanded clones turned up in more than one subject, which points to private repertoires in all groups.

CDR1 DFQATT and CDR2 SNEGSKA come from the germline V gene (reference sequence). V lost 0 bases to trimming and J lost 9 bases, with 15 bases between them. This CDR3 has 15 residues. TCRdb used MiXCR to reprocess the 5' RACE reads, holding one entry per CDR3 protein. The table has tens of thousands of distinct CDR3 sequences, approximately 10% seen once. This clonotype was found many times. No antigen is known for it. This receptor was obtained from a woman in her twenties or thirties with HTLV-1-associated myelopathy (HAM/TSP). The sample was PBMCs. V gene TRBV20-1 combines with J gene TRBJ1-6; D is unclear. CDR3 protein: CSARDLGRAASPLHF. CDR3 coding DNA: TGCAGTGCTAGAGATTTGGGCCGAGCTGCTTCACCCCTCCACTTT.